What follows are 15 T cell receptor beta chains derived from one specimen sequenced in a study of beta chain features in type 1 diabetes. As every portion of the isolated RNA was reverse transcribed, the sequencing read expressed TCRB transcripts. The method was immunoSEQ multiplex PCR; TCRdb's version includes in-frame clones alone and lacks a portion of them. The sample holds fewer than 350,000 clones, about 8.5% seen once. The source material was central memory CD4+ T cells from blood. Every receptor here comes from a woman in her late teens or twenties in good health.

The sample holds many counts of this clone. The chain recombines TRBV5-4 with TRBJ1-2; 10 nucleotides align to TRBD1. V was clipped by 4 bases and J by 10 bases; unmatched bases: 13. Germline-derived CDR1 and CDR2 are SGHNT and YYREEE (reference sequence). The CDR3 extends over 15 amino acids. The DNA of the CDR3 is TGTGCCAGCAGCCGTAGCCGGGACAGGGGATCCCTCTACACCTTC. Translation: CASSRSRDRGSLYTF.

This clone was seen many times. This chain uses TRBV9 with TRBJ1-2, with a possible D match to TRBD1 (5 bases). Germline-derived CDR1 and CDR2 are SGDLS and YYNGEE. The CDR3 has 12 residues. With 5 bases removed from V and 7 bases from J, the gap between germline ends came to 12 bases. The DNA for the CDR3 is TGTGCCAGCAGTGCCCTCGGGGGTGGCTACACCTTC. This encodes CASSALGGGYTF.

This clone was detected only a few times. The V and J genes are TRBV19 and TRBJ1-1; D not certain. CDR3 size: 13 residues. V shed 6 bases and J shed 1 base, with 9 bases lying between them. Germline V gene lookup returns CDR1 LNHDA and CDR2 SQIVND (reference sequence). CDR3 bases: TGTGCCAGTAGGGTGGGGAGGAACACTGAAGCTTTCTTT. Residues: CASRVGRNTEAFF.

CDR3 residues: CASSSRQGVNGYTF. The CDR3 DNA is TGTGCCAGTAGCTCCCGACAGGGCGTAAATGGCTACACCTTC. This chain connects TRBV19 to TRBJ1-2, with TRBD1 matching 7 bases. CDR3 length: 14 amino acids. Germline V gene sequence: CDR1 LNHDA, CDR2 SQIVND (reference sequence). V lost 6 bases and J lost 6; bases outside the gene matches: 10.

This clone has a handful of counts. The chain recombines TRBV7-2 with TRBJ1-5; no clear D gene. Germline-derived CDR1 and CDR2 are SGHTA and FQGNSA. The CDR3 totals 12 residues. Trimming took off 5 bases at V and 6 bases at J, with 8 bases between the two ends. The chain's CDR3 is CASSHTTQPQHF. CDR3 sequence (DNA): TGTGCCAGCAGCCATACCACTCAGCCCCAGCATTTT. Full variable domain (rest looked up from reference TRBV7-2 and TRBJ1-5): GAGVSQSPSNKVTEKGKDVELRCDPISGHTALYWYRQSLGQGLEFLIYFQGNSAPDKSGLPSDRFSAERTGGSVSTLTIQRTQQEDSAVYLCASSHTTQPQHFGDGTRLSIL.

V usage is TRBV7-9 and J usage is TRBJ1-2; D is uncertain. This CDR3 has 16 amino acids. Germline values: CDR1 SEHNR, CDR2 FQNEAQ (reference sequence). Trimming pared 2 bases from V and 1 base from J, leaving 14 bases between. This CDR3 reads CASSLRVYEDNYGYTF. The CDR3 bases are TGTGCCAGCAGCTTAAGGGTGTATGAGGATAACTATGGCTACACCTTC.

A few counts support this clone. The chain couples TRBV4-3 to TRBJ1-4, with D possibly TRBD1 on 5 matching bases. CDR1 and CDR2 (germline): LGHNA, YSLEER. V lost 0 bases and J lost 11, with 10 bases in between. This CDR3 region has 13 residues. CDR3 nucleotides: TGCGCCAGCAGCCAAGATTCAGGGAGGAAACTGTTTTTT. Translating it yields CASSQDSGRKLFF.

The V call is TRBV19, the J call TRBJ2-1; D not resolved. CDR3 length: 13 amino acids. CDR1 and CDR2 from the germline V gene are LNHDA and SQIVND (reference sequence). V shed 2 bases and J shed 9 bases, with 11 bases lying between them. CDR3 loop: CASSILTVSEQFF. Here the CDR3 DNA reads TGTGCCAGTAGTATACTCACAGTTAGTGAGCAGTTCTTC.

There are a few counts of this clone. The rearrangement uses TRBV5-1 and TRBJ2-3; 8 positions match TRBD1. V dropped 3 bases and J dropped 3; count of bases not matched to a gene: 9. This CDR3 has 16 residues. Germline lookup yields CDR1 SGHRS and CDR2 YFSETQ. The CDR3 reads CASSSGQDPATDTQYF. In nucleotides, the CDR3 is TGCGCCAGCAGCTCGGGACAGGACCCAGCGACAGATACGCAGTATTTT.

The chain carries TRBV7-9 and TRBJ1-1; D uncertain. Trimming pared 1 base from V and 3 bases from J, leaving 15 bases between. This CDR3 region has 16 residues. Germline values: CDR1 SEHNR, CDR2 FQNEAQ (reference sequence). In nucleotides, the CDR3 is TGTGCCAGCAGCTTAGGCTCTAGGGAATCCGACACTGAAGCTTTCTTT. Its translation is CASSLGSRESDTEAFF.

This rearrangement joins TRBV19 to TRBJ1-1; no reliable D call. The CDR3 has 13 residues. From germline, CDR1 is LNHDA and CDR2 SQIVND (reference sequence). Between the trimmed V and J ends, which lost 4 bases and 1 base, there was a span of 7 bases. CDR3 nucleotides: TGTGCCAGTAGTAGCGTGGGGAACACTGAAGCTTTCTTT. It encodes CASSSVGNTEAFF.

The gene calls are TRBV4-2 and TRBJ2-1, with 8 nucleotides matching TRBD1. The V gene's germline CDR1 is LGHNA and CDR2 YNFKEQ. The CDR3 sequence is 14 residues long. J lost 5 bases, V lost 5 bases, and 5 bases had no gene match. The CDR3 DNA follows: TGTGCCAGCAGCAGACAGGGGACACACAATGAGCAGTTCTTC. Protein sequence: CASSRQGTHNEQFF.

This clone has more than one count but fewer than ten. The rearrangement uses TRBV5-8 and TRBJ1-5, with D hard to call. This CDR3 spans 15 amino acids. V dropped 4 bases and J dropped 0 bases, with 11 bases sitting between them. The V gene's germline CDR1 is SGHTS and CDR2 YDEGEE. The CDR3: CASSLKRYSNQPQHF. The DNA of the CDR3 is TGTGCCAGCAGCCTGAAACGATATAGCAATCAGCCCCAGCATTTT.

This clone was seen only a few times. The CDR3 region is CASSFKGGGELFF. The CDR3 coding sequence is TGTGCCAGCAGCTTCAAAGGGGGCGGAGAACTGTTTTTT. The gene calls are TRBV7-2 and TRBJ1-4; 7 bases are shared with TRBD1. Trimming removed 3 bases from V and 12 bases from J; junction bases left unmatched: 7. The CDR3 is 13 amino acids. From germline, CDR1 is SGHTA and CDR2 FQGNSA.

This clone was picked up many times. The chain employs TRBV23-1 and TRBJ2-1; D ambiguous. TRBV23-1 is treated as an ORF (open reading frame) with a function not yet certain. V was shortened by 8 bases and J by 7 bases, with 27 bases between the two germline ends. The CDR3 spans 17 residues. The CDR3 is CASPRFWRSGLPNEQFF. The CDR3 DNA follows: TGCGCCAGCCCCCGGTTTTGGCGTTCTGGGCTTCCGAATGAGCAGTTCTTC.